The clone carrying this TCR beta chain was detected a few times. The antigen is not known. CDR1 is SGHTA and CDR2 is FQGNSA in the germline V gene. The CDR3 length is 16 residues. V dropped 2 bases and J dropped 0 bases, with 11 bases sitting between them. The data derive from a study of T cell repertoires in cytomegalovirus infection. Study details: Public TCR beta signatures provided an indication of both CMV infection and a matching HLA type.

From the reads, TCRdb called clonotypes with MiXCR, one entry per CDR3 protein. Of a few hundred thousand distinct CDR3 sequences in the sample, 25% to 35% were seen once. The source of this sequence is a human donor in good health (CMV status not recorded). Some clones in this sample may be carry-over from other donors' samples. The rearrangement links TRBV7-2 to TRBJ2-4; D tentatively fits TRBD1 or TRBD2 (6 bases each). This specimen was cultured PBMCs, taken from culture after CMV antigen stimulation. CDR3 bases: TGTGCCAGCAGCTTAACGGGGGCCCTAGCCAAAAACATTCAGTACTTC. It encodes CASSLTGALAKNIQYF.